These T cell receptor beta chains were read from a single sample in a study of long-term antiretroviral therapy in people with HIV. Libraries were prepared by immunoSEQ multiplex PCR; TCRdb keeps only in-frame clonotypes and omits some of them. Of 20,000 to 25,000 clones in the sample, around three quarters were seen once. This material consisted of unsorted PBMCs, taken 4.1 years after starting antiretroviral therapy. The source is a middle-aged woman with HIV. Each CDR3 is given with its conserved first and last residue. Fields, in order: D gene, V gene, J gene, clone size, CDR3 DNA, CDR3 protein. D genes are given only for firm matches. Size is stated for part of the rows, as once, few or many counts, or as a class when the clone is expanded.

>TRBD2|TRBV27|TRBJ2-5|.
TGTGCCAGCAGTCCCCCGGGACTAGGGGAGACCCAGTACTTC
CASSPPGLGETQYF
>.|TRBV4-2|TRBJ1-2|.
TGTGCCAGCAGCCCGAGGGGGTCGGGGGGGATCCGGGGGCACTATGGCTACACCTTC
CASSPRGSGGIRGHYGYTF
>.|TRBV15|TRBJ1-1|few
TGTGCCACCAGCTCCTCGCGCGGGTGGGAAGCTTTCTTT
CATSSSRGWEAFF
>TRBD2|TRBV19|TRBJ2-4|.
TGTGCCAGTAGTATACTAGCGGGGGGGCGCGCCAAAAACATTCAGTACTTC
CASSILAGGRAKNIQYF
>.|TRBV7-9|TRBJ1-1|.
TGTGCCAGCCGGGGCTACTTAGGGACTGAAGCTTTCTTT
CASRGYLGTEAFF
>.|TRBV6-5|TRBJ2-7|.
TGTGCCAGCAGACCCGGGACTGTCTACGAGCAGTACTTC
CASRPGTVYEQYF
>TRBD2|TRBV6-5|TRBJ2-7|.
TGTGCCAGCAGTTATGGGCTAGCGGATTACGAGCAGTACTTC
CASSYGLADYEQYF
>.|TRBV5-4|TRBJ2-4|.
TGTGCCAGCAGCTTATCACAGGGTAACGCCAAAAACATTCAGTACTTC
CASSLSQGNAKNIQYF
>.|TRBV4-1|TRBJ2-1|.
TGCGCCAGCAGTAGTCACCTGGGGAGTACCTACAATGAGCAGTTCTTC
CASSSHLGSTYNEQFF
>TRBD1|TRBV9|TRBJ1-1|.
TGTGCCAGCAGCGCCAGGACAGGGGATGAAGCTTTCTTT
CASSARTGDEAFF
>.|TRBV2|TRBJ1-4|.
TGTGCCAGCACCCGAACGGGAGCTAATGAAAAACTGTTTTTT
CASTRTGANEKLFF
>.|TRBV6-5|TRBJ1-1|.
TGTGCCAGTGATCCTGAACCAAGGGGAACTGAAGCTTTCTTT
CASDPEPRGTEAFF
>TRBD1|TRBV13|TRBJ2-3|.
TGTGCCAGCAGCCTGACAGGGATGGGCACAGATACGCAGTATTTT
CASSLTGMGTDTQYF
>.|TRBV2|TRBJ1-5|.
TGTGCCAGCAGTGATCAAGGCAGGGGAGATCAGCCCCAGCATTTT
CASSDQGRGDQPQHF
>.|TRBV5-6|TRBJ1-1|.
TGTGCCAGCAGCGGTCTGGGGCGGTCTGAAGCTTTCTTT
CASSGLGRSEAFF
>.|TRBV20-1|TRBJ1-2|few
TGCAGTGTGTCGGACCGGAATGGCTACACCTTC
CSVSDRNGYTF
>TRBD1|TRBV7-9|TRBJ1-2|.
TGTGCCAGCAGCTCCCCTTTGGACAGGGCATTTGGTGGCTACACCTTC
CASSSPLDRAFGGYTF
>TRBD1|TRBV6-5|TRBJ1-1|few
TGTGCCAGCAGTTACGCAGGGGGCCGCACTGAAGCTTTCTTT
CASSYAGGRTEAFF
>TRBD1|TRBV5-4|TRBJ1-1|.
TGTGCCAGCAGCTTGAAACAGGGGGTGTACACTGAAGCTTTCTTT
CASSLKQGVYTEAFF
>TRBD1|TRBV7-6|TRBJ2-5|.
TGTGCCAGCAGCTTACAGGGGGCTCGAGAGACCCAGTACTTC
CASSLQGARETQYF
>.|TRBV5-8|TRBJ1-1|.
TGTGCCAGCAGTCGGGACCCTCTTAACACTGAAGCTTTCTTT
CASSRDPLNTEAFF
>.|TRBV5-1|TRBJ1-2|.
TGCGCCAGCAGCTTGGCCACAGGGAACCCTAACTATGGCTACACCTTC
CASSLATGNPNYGYTF
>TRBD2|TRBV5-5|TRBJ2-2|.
TGTGCCAGCAGCTTGGGACTAGCGGGAGGAGGCACCGGGGAGCTGTTTTTT
CASSLGLAGGGTGELFF
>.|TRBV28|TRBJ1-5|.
TGTGCCAGCAGTTTAGGGGGGGGCAGCAATCAGCCCCAGCATTTT
CASSLGGGSNQPQHF
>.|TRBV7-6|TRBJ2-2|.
TGTGCCAGCAGCTTAGGACTAGGGGACACCGGGGAGCTGTTTTTT
CASSLGLGDTGELFF
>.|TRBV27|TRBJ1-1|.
TGTGCCAGCACTCCACGGGTCAGGGCAGGGACTGAAGCTTTCTTT
CASTPRVRAGTEAFF
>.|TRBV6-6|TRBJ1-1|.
TGTGCCAGCGAGCGGGACCGGATGAACACTGAAGCTTTCTTT
CASERDRMNTEAFF
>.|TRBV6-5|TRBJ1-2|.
TGTGCCAGCAGTTACCCGGGATTTTATGGCTACACCTTC
CASSYPGFYGYTF
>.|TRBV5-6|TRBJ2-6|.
TGTGCCAGCAGCTTGTGGAAAGGGGCCAACGTCCTGACTTTC
CASSLWKGANVLTF
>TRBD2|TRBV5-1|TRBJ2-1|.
TGCGCCAGCAGCTTAACTAGCGGGGGGGGATACAATGAGCAGTTCTTC
CASSLTSGGGYNEQFF
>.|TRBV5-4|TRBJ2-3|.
TGTGCCAGCAGCTTGGATGGCGGGGACACAGATACGCAGTATTTT
CASSLDGGDTDTQYF
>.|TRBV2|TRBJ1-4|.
TGTGCCAGCAGGGGACATGGGGCAACTAATGAAAAACTGTTTTTT
CASRGHGATNEKLFF
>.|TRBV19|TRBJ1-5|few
TGTGCCAGTAGTATCATGGACAGTAGCAATCAGCCCCAGCATTTT
CASSIMDSSNQPQHF
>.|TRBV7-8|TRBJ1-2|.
TGTGCCAGCAGCACCTTAACAGGGATCGATGGCTACACCTTC
CASSTLTGIDGYTF
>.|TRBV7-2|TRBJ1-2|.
TGTGCCAGCAGCCAAACTATTTATGGCTACACCTTC
CASSQTIYGYTF
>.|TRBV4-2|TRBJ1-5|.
TGTGCCAGCAGCCAAGTCTGGGACACTAATCAGCCCCAGCATTTT
CASSQVWDTNQPQHF
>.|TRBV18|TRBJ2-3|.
TGTGCCAGCTCACCACTCGCTAGGGGTGCAGATACGCAGTATTTT
CASSPLARGADTQYF